One and the same sample provided the 5 T cell receptor beta chains below, sequenced in a study of T cells in Graves' hyperthyroidism and ophthalmopathy. Amplification of TCR beta CDR3 regions was performed using RNA transcripts as template. HTBI primers were employed in a first-round RT-PCR of the TCR CDR3. TCRdb recomputed calls from the multiplex PCR reads with MiXCR, one row per CDR3 protein. The sample has about 400,000 distinct CDR3 sequences; less than 20% are singletons. Input material: blood. Receptor source: a young woman with Graves' hyperthyroidism.

V and J are TRBV10-2 and TRBJ2-1; D ambiguous. Trimming took off 3 bases at V and 9 bases at J, with 6 bases between the two ends. The V gene's germline CDR1 is WSHSY and CDR2 SAAADI. This CDR3 is 11 amino acids long. The CDR3 reads CASSDPLEQFF. The CDR3 bases are TGCGCCAGCAGTGACCCCCTTGAGCAGTTCTTC.

This clonotype appeared many times. The chain joins TRBV28 to TRBJ1-5; TRBD1 agrees at 11 bases. This CDR3 has 16 amino acids. V lost 7 bases and J lost 5; bases outside the gene matches: 10. CDR1 and CDR2 (germline): MDHEN, SYDVKM. CDR3 in amino acids: CASTGTGGLGDQPQHF. DNA of the CDR3: TGTGCCAGCACCGGGACAGGGGGATTGGGGGATCAGCCCCAGCATTTT.

The table lists this clonotype with many counts. J is TRBJ1-2 and V is TRBV2; D is unclear. The ends were cut back, 2 bases at V and 4 bases at J, with 8 bases in the middle. Germline V gene lookup returns CDR1 SNHLY and CDR2 FYNNEI. The CDR3 sequence is 13 residues long. In DNA, the CDR3 is TGTGCCAGCAGTGAATTAGCCGTCTATGGCTACACCTTC. It translates to CASSELAVYGYTF.

This clonotype was seen repeatedly, ten times or more. This chain connects TRBV11-1 to TRBJ2-5; unclear D gene. Germline values: CDR1 SGHAT, CDR2 FQDESV (reference sequence). The CDR3 has 15 amino acids. The V end was cut by 2 bases, the J end by 2 bases, with 12 bases between. CDR3 region: CASSLKRLGQETQYF. The CDR3 coding sequence is TGTGCCAGCAGCTTAAAACGGCTAGGACAAGAGACCCAGTACTTC.

This clonotype was seen a handful of times. The CDR3 DNA reads TGTGCCACAACACCGGGACAGGGGTTTAGCAATCAGCCCCAGCATTTT. Protein sequence: CATTPGQGFSNQPQHF. The chain is built from TRBV19 and TRBJ1-5, with 10 bases that match TRBD1. J was trimmed by 0 bases and V by 10 bases; bases with no gene match: 9. Germline CDR1 is LNHDA and CDR2 is SQIVND (reference sequence). CDR3 length: 16 amino acids. Variable domain in full (rest from reference TRBV19 and TRBJ1-5): DGGITQSPKYLFRKEGQNVTLSCEQNLNHDAMYWYRQDPGQGLRLIYYSQIVNDFQKGDIAEGYSVSREKKESFPLTVTSAQKNPTAFYLCATTPGQGFSNQPQHFGDGTRLSIL.